The present T cell receptor (beta chain) was sequenced within a study of blood T cell repertoires in COVID-19. The repertoire was sequenced with immunoSEQ multiplex PCR; TCRdb's copy has only in-frame clones and lacks some. The sample consists of 120,000 or so clones, 60% to 80% of them appearing once. This receptor was identified in a man between 60 and 70 years old with acute or convalescent COVID-19. The source material was peripheral blood.

The CDR3 DNA reads as TGTGCCAGTAGTTTCACGGGATCAGGAAACACCATATATTTT. Encoded protein: CASSFTGSGNTIYF. The rearrangement uses TRBV19 and TRBJ1-3; D not certain. With 5 bases removed from V and 4 bases from J, the gap between germline ends came to 12 bases. Germline assignment: CDR1 LNHDA and CDR2 SQIVND (reference sequence). The CDR3 is 14 amino acids.